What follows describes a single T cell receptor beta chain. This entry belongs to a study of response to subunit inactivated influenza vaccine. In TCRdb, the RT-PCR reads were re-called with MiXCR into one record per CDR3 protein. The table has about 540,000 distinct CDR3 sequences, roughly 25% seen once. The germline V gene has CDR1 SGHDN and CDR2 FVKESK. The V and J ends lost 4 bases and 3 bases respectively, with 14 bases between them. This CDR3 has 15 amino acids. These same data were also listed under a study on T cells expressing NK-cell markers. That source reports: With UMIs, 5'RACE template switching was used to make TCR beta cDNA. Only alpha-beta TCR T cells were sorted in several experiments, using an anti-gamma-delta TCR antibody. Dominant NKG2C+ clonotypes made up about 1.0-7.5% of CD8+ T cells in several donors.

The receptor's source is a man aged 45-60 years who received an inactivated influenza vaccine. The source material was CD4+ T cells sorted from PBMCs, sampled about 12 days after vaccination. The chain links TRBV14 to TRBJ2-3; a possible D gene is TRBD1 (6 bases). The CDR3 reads CASSRDRYPTDTQYF. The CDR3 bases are TGTGCCAGCAGCCGAGACAGGTACCCTACAGATACGCAGTATTTT.